The present TCR beta chain was sequenced within a study of T cells in localized non-small cell lung cancer. TCRdb keeps only in-frame clones here, not all; method: immunoSEQ multiplex PCR. The sample consists of 2,000 to 2,500 clones, 30% to 40% of them appearing once. The germline gives CDR1 SGHNT, CDR2 YENEEA. This CDR3 contains 16 residues. The ends were cut back, 3 bases at V and 4 bases at J, with 15 bases in the middle. This clone was observed a few times. This sample comprised normal lung tissue next to the tumor, obtained before any cancer treatment. This clonotype originated in a male donor older than 55 with stage I lung adenocarcinoma. V and J are TRBV11-3 and TRBJ2-2; the D gene is possibly TRBD1 (6 bases). CDR3 DNA sequence: TGTGCCAGCAGCTTTGGGGGCCCCTCGACCACCGGGGAGCTGTTTTTT. Amino acid sequence: CASSFGGPSTTGELFF. The full variable domain, with the rest looked up from reference TRBV11-3 and TRBJ2-2, is EAGVVQSPRYKIIEKKQPVAFWCNPISGHNTLYWYLQNLGQGPELLIRYENEEAVDDSQLPKDRFSAERLKGVDSTLKIQPAELGDSAVYLCASSFGGPSTTGELFFGEGSRLTVL.